This TCR beta chain was documented in a study of human T cells and chemical hapten exposure. Across the whole study: Each patch test put 0.01% DPC on the upper back, and results were read at 6 days.

Described time point: patch test 1, 2 weeks after DPC sensitization. The treatment was: therapeutic diphenylcyclopropenone sensitization with weekly scalp DPC. Donors were 18 to 70-year-old alopecia patients suitable for DPC. Germline V gene data show CDR1 as MNHEY and CDR2 as SVGEGT. V was pared by 2 bases and J by 5 bases, with 9 bases between. There are 13 residues in the CDR3. Findings and caveats of the study: Having alopecia, donors may respond immunologically unlike healthy people.

The library labeled individual cDNA molecules by adding unique molecular identifiers to them. Using its own MiXCR run on the RACE reads, TCRdb lists one record per CDR3 protein. This table has approximately 340,000 distinct CDR3 sequences, around 7% appearing once. This clonotype was picked up many times. Antigen specificity is unknown. This sequence originates from a woman aged 18-29 years with alopecia areata. Some clones in this sample may be carry-over from other donors' samples. The chain joins TRBV6-2 or TRBV6-3 to TRBJ1-1, with D hard to call. The sequencing used whole blood, collected in connection with sensitization to the hapten diphenylcyclopropenone (DPC). CDR3 bases: TGTGCCAGCAGTTACAGGGTCGGGACTGAAGCTTTCTTT. It specifies CASSYRVGTEAFF.